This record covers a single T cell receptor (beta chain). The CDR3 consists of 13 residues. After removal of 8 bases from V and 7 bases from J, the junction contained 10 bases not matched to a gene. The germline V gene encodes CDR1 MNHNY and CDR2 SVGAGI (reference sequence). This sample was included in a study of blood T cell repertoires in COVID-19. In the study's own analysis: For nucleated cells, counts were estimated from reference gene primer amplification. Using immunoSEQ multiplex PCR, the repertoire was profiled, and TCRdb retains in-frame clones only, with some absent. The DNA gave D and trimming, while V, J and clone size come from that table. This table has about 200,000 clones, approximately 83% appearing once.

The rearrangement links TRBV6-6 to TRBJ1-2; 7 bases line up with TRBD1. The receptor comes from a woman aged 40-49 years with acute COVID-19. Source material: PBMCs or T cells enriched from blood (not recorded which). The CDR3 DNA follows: TGTGCCAGCCAGACAGGGTCGATGGCTGGCTACACCTTC. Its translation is CASQTGSMAGYTF.